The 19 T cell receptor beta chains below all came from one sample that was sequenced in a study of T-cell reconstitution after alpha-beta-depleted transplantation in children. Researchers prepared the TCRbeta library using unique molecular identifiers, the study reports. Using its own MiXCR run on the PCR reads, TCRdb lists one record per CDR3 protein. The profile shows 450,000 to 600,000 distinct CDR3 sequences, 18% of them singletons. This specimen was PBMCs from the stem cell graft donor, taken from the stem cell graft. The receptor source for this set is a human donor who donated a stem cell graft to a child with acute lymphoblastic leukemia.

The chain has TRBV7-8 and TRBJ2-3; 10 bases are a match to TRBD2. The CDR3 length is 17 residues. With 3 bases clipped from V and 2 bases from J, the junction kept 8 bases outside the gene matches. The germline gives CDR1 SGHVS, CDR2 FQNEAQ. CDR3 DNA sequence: TGTGCCAGCAGCTTGTCGATACTAGCGGGAACCACAGATACGCAGTATTTT. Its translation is CASSLSILAGTTDTQYF.

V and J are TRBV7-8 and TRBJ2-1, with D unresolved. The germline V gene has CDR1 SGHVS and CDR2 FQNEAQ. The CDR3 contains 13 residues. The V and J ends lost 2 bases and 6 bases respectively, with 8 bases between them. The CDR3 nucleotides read TGTGCCAGCAGCTTAAAGATCCCCAATGAGCAGTTCTTC. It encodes CASSLKIPNEQFF.

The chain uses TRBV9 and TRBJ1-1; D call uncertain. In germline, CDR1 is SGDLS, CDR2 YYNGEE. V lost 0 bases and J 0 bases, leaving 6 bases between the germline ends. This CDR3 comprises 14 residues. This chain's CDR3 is CASSVGSVNTEAFF. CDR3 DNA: TGTGCCAGCAGCGTAGGCAGCGTGAACACTGAAGCTTTCTTT. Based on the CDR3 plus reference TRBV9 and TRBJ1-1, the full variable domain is DSGVTQTPKHLITATGQRVTLRCSPRSGDLSVYWYQQSLDQGLQFLIQYYNGEERAKGNILERFSAQQFPDLHSELNLSSLELGDSALYFCASSVGSVNTEAFFGQGTRLTVV.

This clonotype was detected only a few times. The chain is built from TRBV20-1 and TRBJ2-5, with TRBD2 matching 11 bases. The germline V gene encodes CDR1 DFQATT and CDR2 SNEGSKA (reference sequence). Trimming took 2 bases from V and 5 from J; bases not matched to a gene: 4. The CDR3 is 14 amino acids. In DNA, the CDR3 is TGCAGTGCTAGACTAGCGGGAGGTGGGGAGACCCAGTACTTC. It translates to CSARLAGGGETQYF.

The CDR3 nucleotides are TGCAGTGCTCTTCCTCGCCGGGACAGTCCCTACGAGCAGTACTTC. The encoded protein is CSALPRRDSPYEQYF. The chain is built from TRBV20-1 and TRBJ2-7, with 7 bases matching TRBD1. Germline V gene lookup returns CDR1 DFQATT and CDR2 SNEGSKA (reference sequence). This CDR3 has 15 amino acids. The junction had 12 bases not matched to a gene; V was cut back by 5 bases and J by 2 bases.

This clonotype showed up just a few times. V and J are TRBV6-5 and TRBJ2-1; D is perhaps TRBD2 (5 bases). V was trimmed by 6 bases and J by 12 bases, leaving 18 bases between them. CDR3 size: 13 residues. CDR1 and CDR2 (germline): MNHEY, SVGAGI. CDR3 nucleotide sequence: TGTGCCAGCAGCTTACCAAACGGTGAGGGGCAGTTCTTC. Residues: CASSLPNGEGQFF.

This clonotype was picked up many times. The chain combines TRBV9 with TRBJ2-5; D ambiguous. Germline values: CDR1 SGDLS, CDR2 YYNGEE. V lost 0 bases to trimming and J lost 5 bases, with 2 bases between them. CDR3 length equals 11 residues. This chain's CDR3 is CASSVAETQYF. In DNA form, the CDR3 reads TGTGCCAGCAGCGTAGCCGAGACCCAGTACTTC.

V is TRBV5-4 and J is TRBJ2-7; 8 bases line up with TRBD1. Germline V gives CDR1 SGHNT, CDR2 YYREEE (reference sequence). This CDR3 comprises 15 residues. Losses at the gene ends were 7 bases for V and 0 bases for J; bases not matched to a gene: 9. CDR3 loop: CASGLLDRDSYEQYF. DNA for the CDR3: TGTGCCAGCGGGCTCCTGGACAGGGACTCCTACGAGCAGTACTTC.

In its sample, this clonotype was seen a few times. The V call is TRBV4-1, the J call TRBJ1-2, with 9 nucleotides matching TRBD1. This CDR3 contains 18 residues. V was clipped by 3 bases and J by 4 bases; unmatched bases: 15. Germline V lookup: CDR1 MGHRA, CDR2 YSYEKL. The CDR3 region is CASSHPRDRDPHGYGYTF. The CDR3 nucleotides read TGCGCCAGCAGCCATCCCCGGGACAGGGACCCACACGGCTATGGCTACACCTTC.

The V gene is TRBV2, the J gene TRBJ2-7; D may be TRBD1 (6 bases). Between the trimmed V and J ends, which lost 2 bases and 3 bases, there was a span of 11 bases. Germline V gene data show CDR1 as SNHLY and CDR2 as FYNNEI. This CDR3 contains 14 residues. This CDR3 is CASSETAGDYEQYF. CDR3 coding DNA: TGTGCCAGCAGTGAAACCGCAGGGGACTACGAGCAGTACTTC.

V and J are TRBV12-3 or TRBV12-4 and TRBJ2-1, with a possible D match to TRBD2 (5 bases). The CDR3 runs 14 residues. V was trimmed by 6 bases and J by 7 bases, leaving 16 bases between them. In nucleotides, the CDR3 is TGTGCCAGCAGCCTCGGACCTGGGAGTAATGAGCAGTTCTTC. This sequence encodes CASSLGPGSNEQFF.

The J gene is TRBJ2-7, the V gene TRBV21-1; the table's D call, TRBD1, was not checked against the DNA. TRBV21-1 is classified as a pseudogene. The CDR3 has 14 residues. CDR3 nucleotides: TGTGCCGCCCGGCGGCAGACGAGCTCCTACGAGCAGTACTTC. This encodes CAARRQTSSYEQYF.

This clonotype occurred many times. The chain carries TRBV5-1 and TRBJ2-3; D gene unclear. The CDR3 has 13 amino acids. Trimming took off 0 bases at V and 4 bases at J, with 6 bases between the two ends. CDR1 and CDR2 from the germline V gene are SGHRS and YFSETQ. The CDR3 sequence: CASSLGRPDTQYF. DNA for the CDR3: TGCGCCAGCAGCTTGGGGCGTCCAGATACGCAGTATTTT.

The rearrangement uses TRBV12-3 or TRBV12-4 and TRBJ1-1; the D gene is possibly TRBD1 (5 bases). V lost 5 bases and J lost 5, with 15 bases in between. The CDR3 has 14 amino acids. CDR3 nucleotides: TGTGCCAGCAGTGTCGGGGCAGGGATAACTGAAGCTTTCTTT. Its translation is CASSVGAGITEAFF.

The CDR3 nucleotides read TGTGCCAGCAGCTTAAAGACCCAGTACTTC. It is translated as CASSLKTQYF. The chain uses TRBV7-3 and TRBJ2-5; D is undetermined. The CDR3 is 10 amino acids. Between the trimmed V and J ends, which lost 1 base and 6 bases, there was a span of 0 bases. CDR1 and CDR2 from the germline V gene are SGHTA and FQGTGA. Variable domain in full (rest from reference TRBV7-3 and TRBJ2-5): GAGVSQTPSNKVTEKGKYVELRCDPISGHTALYWYRQSLGQGPEFLIYFQGTGAADDSGLPNDRFFAVRPEGSVSTLKIQRTERGDSAVYLCASSLKTQYFGPGTRLLVL.

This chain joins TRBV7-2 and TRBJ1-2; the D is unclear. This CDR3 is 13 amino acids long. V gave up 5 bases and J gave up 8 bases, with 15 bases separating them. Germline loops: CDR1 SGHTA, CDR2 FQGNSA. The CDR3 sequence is CASSPWIAGGYTF. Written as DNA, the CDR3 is TGTGCCAGCAGCCCCTGGATTGCAGGCGGCTACACCTTC. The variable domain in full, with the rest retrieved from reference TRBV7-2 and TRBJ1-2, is GAGVSQSPSNKVTEKGKDVELRCDPISGHTALYWYRQSLGQGLEFLIYFQGNSAPDKSGLPSDRFSAERTGGSVSTLTIQRTQQEDSAVYLCASSPWIAGGYTFGSGTRLTVV.

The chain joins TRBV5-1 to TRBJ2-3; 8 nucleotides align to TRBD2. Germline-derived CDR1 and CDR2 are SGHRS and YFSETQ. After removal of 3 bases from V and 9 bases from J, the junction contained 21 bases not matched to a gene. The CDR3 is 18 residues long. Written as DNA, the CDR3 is TGCGCCAGCAGCTGGAACATCGTTACTAGCGGAACAGCAGGGACGCAGTATTTT. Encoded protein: CASSWNIVTSGTAGTQYF.

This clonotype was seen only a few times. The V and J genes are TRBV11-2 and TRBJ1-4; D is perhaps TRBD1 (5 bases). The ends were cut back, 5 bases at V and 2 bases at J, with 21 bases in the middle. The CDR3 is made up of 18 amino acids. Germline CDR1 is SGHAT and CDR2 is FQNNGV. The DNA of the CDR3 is TGTGCCAGCAGCACAAAGGCCCCCAGCAGGGCCACTAATGAAAAACTGTTTTTT. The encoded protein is CASSTKAPSRATNEKLFF.

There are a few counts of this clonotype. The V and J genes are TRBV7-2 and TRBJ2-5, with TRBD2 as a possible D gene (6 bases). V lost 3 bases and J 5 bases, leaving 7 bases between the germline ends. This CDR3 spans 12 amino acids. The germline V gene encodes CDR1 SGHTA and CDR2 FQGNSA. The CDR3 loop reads CASSFLAETQYF. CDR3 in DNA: TGTGCCAGCAGCTTCCTAGCGGAGACCCAGTACTTC.